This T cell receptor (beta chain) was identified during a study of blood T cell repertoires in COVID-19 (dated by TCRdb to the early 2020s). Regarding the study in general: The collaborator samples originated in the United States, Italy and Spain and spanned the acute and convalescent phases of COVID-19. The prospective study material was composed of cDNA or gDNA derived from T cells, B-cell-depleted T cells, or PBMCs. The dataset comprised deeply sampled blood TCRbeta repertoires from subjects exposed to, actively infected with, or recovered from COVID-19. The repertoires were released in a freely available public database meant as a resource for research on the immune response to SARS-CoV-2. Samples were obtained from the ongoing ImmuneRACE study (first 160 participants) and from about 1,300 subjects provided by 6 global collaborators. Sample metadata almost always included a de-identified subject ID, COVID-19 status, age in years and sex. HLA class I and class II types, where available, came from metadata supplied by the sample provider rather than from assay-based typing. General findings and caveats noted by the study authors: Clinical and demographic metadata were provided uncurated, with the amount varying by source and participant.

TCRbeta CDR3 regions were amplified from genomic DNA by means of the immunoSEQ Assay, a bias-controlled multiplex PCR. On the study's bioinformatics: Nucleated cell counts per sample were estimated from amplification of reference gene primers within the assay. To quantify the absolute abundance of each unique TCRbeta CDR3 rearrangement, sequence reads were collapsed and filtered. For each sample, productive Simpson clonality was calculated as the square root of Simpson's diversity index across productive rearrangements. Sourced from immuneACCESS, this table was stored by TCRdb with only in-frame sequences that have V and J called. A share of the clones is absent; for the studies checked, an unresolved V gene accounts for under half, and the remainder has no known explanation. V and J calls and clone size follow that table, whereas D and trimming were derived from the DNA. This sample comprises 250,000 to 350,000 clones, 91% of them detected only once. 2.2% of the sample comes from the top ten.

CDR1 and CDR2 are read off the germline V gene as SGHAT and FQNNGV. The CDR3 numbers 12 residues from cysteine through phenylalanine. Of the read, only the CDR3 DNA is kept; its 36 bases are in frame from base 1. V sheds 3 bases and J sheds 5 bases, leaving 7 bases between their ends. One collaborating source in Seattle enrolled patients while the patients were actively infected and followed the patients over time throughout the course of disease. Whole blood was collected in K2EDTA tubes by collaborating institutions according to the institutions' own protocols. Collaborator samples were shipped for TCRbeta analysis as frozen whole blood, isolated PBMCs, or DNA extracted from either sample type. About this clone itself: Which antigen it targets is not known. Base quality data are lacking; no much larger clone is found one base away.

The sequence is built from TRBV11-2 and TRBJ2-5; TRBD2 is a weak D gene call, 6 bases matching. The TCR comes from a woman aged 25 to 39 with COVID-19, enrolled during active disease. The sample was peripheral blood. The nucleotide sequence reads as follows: TGTGCCAGCAGCTTGGGGAGGGAGACCCAGTACTTC. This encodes CASSLGRETQYF. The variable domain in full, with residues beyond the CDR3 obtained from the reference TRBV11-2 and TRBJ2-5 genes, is EAGVAQSPRYKIIEKRQSVAFWCNPISGHATLYWYQQILGQGPKLLIQFQNNGVVDDSQLPKDRFSAERLKGVDSTLKIQPAKLEDSAVYLCASSLGRETQYFGPGTRLLVL.